The next 19 T cell receptor beta chains were all read from a single sample in a study of blood T cells in healthy people across ages. With a J-beta primer mix and a sample-barcoded 5' primer, a second PCR ran about 7 to 11 cycles. TCRdb passed the 5' RACE reads through MiXCR, listing each CDR3 protein once. The table has roughly 2 million distinct CDR3 sequences, around half seen once; the top ten hold less than 2.5%. The sequenced material came from blood. Every receptor here comes from a woman aged 40-49 years in good health.

The DNA of the CDR3 is TGCAGTGCTATGTTACTACAGGGGATCCAAGAGACCCAGTACTTC. This sequence encodes CSAMLLQGIQETQYF. This chain links TRBV20-1 with TRBJ2-5; TRBD1 matches 7 bases. From germline, CDR1 is DFQATT and CDR2 SNEGSKA (reference sequence). The CDR3 covers 15 residues. Trimming took 4 bases from V and 1 from J; bases not matched to a gene: 9.

The rearrangement joins TRBV7-8 to TRBJ2-5, with a weak D call TRBD2 (5 bases). The CDR3 is 15 amino acids. V shed 1 base and J shed 5 bases, with 14 bases lying between them. Germline loops: CDR1 SGHVS, CDR2 FQNEAQ. CDR3 nucleotides: TGTGCCAGCAGCTTAGAGTCGTCTAGCAGGGAGACCCAGTACTTC. Residues: CASSLESSSRETQYF.

This clonotype was observed a few times. The V and J genes are TRBV2 and TRBJ1-4; tentative D call: TRBD1 (6 bases). CDR1 SNHLY and CDR2 FYNNEI come from the germline V gene. This CDR3 has 14 residues. The germline V and J ends were trimmed by 5 bases and 6 bases, with 13 bases remaining between them. The CDR3, as DNA: TGTGCCAGCAGTTATCTACCAGGGGATGAAAAACTGTTTTTT. This translates into CASSYLPGDEKLFF.

J is TRBJ2-7 and V is TRBV6-2 or TRBV6-3; TRBD2 agrees at 13 bases. The J segment lost 7 bases and the V segment lost 5 bases, leaving 17 bases of the junction unmatched. Germline V CDR1 and CDR2: MNHEY, SVGEGT. This CDR3 spans 18 amino acids. In DNA form, the CDR3 reads TGTGCCAGCAGTCCCCCGGGACTAGCGGGGTCTTCCTACAATGAGCAGTACTTC. Its translation is CASSPPGLAGSSYNEQYF.

J is TRBJ2-5 and V is TRBV2; 7 bases match TRBD1. Near its end, the DNA agrees better with TRBJ2-1, so the J call may be wrong. Per germline, CDR1 SNHLY and CDR2 FYNNEI. The CDR3 spans 15 residues. CDR3: CASSQHRDRQETQFF. The CDR3 DNA reads TGTGCCAGCAGTCAACACCGGGACAGACAAGAGACCCAGTTCTTC.

The gene calls are TRBV11-2 and TRBJ2-1; a weak D match, TRBD1 (6 bases). Germline V gene data show CDR1 as SGHAT and CDR2 as FQNNGV. The CDR3 runs to 17 residues. V shed 0 bases and J shed 3 bases, with 15 bases lying between them. This CDR3 is CASSLEQGDPIYNEQFF. The CDR3 DNA follows: TGTGCCAGCAGCTTAGAACAGGGTGACCCTATCTACAATGAGCAGTTCTTC.

This clonotype was seen a few times. This chain connects TRBV5-6 to TRBJ2-1; 9 nucleotides match TRBD2. The CDR3 has 12 residues. With V trimmed by 0 bases and J by 15 bases, 4 bases remained unmatched. The germline V gene encodes CDR1 SGHDT and CDR2 YYEEEE. CDR3 residues: CASSLGLADRFF. CDR3 in DNA: TGTGCCAGCAGCTTGGGACTAGCGGACAGGTTCTTC.

This clonotype was observed a handful of times. V usage is TRBV24-1 and J usage is TRBJ1-2; 7 bases align to TRBD1. Per the germline V gene, CDR1 is KGHDR and CDR2 is SFDVKD. J lost 3 bases, V lost 1 base, and 1 base had no gene match. This CDR3 comprises 14 residues. The CDR3 loop reads CATSDFGTDYGYTF. The CDR3 DNA is TGTGCCACCAGTGATTTCGGGACAGACTATGGCTACACCTTC.

This sequence joins TRBV21-1 and TRBJ1-2. TRBV21-1 is given as a pseudogene. The CDR3 spans 15 residues. Here the CDR3 reads CASSTKNTANYGYTF. In DNA, the CDR3 is TGTGCCAGCAGCACCAAGAACACCGCTAACTATGGCTACACCTTC.

The gene calls are TRBV12-3 or TRBV12-4 and TRBJ2-7; maybe TRBD1 (5 bases). Trimming took 6 bases from V and 1 from J, leaving 10 bases between them. There are 13 residues in the CDR3. The CDR3 reads CASRMTESYEQYF. As DNA, the CDR3 is TGTGCCAGCAGGATGACAGAGTCCTACGAGCAGTACTTC.

The J gene is TRBJ2-1, the V gene TRBV5-5, with 7 positions matching TRBD2. V gave up 1 base and J gave up 4 bases; unmatched junction bases: 5. This CDR3 is built from 15 residues. From germline, CDR1 is SGHKS and CDR2 YYEKEE (reference sequence). Here the CDR3 DNA reads TGTGCCAGCAGCTTGATGGGCGGGGGATACAATGAGCAGTTCTTC. Protein sequence: CASSLMGGGYNEQFF.

The chain joins TRBV5-1 to TRBJ2-6; no reliable D call. The CDR3 has 15 residues. Trimming stripped 0 bases from V and 4 bases from J, with 8 bases between. The germline CDR1 and CDR2 sequences are SGHRS and YFSETQ. The CDR3 reads CASSLAPTGANVLTF. CDR3 coding DNA: TGCGCCAGCAGCTTGGCCCCAACCGGGGCCAACGTCCTGACTTTC.

This clonotype was observed a few times. The chain couples TRBV28 to TRBJ2-5; 9 bases align to TRBD1. The CDR3 has 14 residues. V was pared by 6 bases and J by 3 bases, with 5 bases of the junction left unmatched. Germline lookup yields CDR1 MDHEN and CDR2 SYDVKM. The CDR3 loop is CASSRTGVEETQYF. For the CDR3, the DNA is TGTGCCAGCAGCCGGACAGGGGTCGAAGAGACCCAGTACTTC.

V and J are TRBV7-9 and TRBJ1-6; possibly TRBD1 for D (6 bases). CDR1 and CDR2 from the germline V gene are SEHNR and FQNEAQ (reference sequence). The CDR3 is made up of 15 amino acids. Trimming took off 2 bases at V and 7 bases at J, with 12 bases between the two ends. For the CDR3, the DNA is TGTGCCAGCAGCTTATTGGGACAAATAAATTCACCCCTCCACTTT. Protein: CASSLLGQINSPLHF.

This clonotype is a singleton in its sample. The chain uses TRBV12-3 or TRBV12-4 and TRBJ2-5; 9 bases line up with TRBD1. This CDR3 is built from 14 residues. Trimming at V came to 5 bases and at J to 11 bases, leaving 12 bases not matched to a gene. CDR3: CASSRRQGVEEQYF. CDR3 nucleotide sequence: TGTGCCAGCAGTCGACGACAGGGGGTGGAAGAGCAGTACTTC.

This clonotype was detected only a few times. The V call is TRBV7-2, the J call TRBJ2-5; 8 bases agree with TRBD2. The CDR3 covers 14 residues. The germline V gene encodes CDR1 SGHTA and CDR2 FQGNSA. V trimming: 4 bases; J trimming: 5 bases; junction bases outside the gene matches: 6. DNA of the CDR3: TGTGCCAGCAGCTCTAACCGACTAGCGGAGACCCAGTACTTC. Amino acid sequence: CASSSNRLAETQYF.

This clonotype has only a few counts. The V call is TRBV9, the J call TRBJ1-2; a weak D match, TRBD1 (5 bases). V was pared by 0 bases and J by 5 bases, with 11 bases between. The CDR3 runs 14 residues. Looked up from germline, CDR1 is SGDLS and CDR2 is YYNGEE. CDR3 in amino acids: CASSVAGAGYGYTF. The CDR3 DNA reads TGTGCCAGCAGCGTAGCCGGGGCAGGGTATGGCTACACCTTC.

The chain couples TRBV2 to TRBJ1-2; perhaps TRBD1 as D (5 bases). The CDR3 sequence is 14 residues long. The V and J ends lost 7 bases and 3 bases respectively, with 15 bases between them. Germline V gene sequence: CDR1 SNHLY, CDR2 FYNNEI. The DNA for the CDR3 is TGTGCCAGCACCTTCGCCGGGGGTGACTATGGCTACACCTTC. Its translation is CASTFAGGDYGYTF.

The CDR3 DNA follows: TGTGCCAGCAGCGCCCCCGGGAACCCCTACAATGAGCAGTACTTC. Translation gives CASSAPGNPYNEQYF. The V call is TRBV9, the J call TRBJ2-7; a possible D gene is TRBD2 (5 bases). V was pared by 3 bases and J by 7 bases, with 20 bases between. CDR1 is SGDLS and CDR2 is YYNGEE in the germline V gene. This CDR3 has 15 amino acids.